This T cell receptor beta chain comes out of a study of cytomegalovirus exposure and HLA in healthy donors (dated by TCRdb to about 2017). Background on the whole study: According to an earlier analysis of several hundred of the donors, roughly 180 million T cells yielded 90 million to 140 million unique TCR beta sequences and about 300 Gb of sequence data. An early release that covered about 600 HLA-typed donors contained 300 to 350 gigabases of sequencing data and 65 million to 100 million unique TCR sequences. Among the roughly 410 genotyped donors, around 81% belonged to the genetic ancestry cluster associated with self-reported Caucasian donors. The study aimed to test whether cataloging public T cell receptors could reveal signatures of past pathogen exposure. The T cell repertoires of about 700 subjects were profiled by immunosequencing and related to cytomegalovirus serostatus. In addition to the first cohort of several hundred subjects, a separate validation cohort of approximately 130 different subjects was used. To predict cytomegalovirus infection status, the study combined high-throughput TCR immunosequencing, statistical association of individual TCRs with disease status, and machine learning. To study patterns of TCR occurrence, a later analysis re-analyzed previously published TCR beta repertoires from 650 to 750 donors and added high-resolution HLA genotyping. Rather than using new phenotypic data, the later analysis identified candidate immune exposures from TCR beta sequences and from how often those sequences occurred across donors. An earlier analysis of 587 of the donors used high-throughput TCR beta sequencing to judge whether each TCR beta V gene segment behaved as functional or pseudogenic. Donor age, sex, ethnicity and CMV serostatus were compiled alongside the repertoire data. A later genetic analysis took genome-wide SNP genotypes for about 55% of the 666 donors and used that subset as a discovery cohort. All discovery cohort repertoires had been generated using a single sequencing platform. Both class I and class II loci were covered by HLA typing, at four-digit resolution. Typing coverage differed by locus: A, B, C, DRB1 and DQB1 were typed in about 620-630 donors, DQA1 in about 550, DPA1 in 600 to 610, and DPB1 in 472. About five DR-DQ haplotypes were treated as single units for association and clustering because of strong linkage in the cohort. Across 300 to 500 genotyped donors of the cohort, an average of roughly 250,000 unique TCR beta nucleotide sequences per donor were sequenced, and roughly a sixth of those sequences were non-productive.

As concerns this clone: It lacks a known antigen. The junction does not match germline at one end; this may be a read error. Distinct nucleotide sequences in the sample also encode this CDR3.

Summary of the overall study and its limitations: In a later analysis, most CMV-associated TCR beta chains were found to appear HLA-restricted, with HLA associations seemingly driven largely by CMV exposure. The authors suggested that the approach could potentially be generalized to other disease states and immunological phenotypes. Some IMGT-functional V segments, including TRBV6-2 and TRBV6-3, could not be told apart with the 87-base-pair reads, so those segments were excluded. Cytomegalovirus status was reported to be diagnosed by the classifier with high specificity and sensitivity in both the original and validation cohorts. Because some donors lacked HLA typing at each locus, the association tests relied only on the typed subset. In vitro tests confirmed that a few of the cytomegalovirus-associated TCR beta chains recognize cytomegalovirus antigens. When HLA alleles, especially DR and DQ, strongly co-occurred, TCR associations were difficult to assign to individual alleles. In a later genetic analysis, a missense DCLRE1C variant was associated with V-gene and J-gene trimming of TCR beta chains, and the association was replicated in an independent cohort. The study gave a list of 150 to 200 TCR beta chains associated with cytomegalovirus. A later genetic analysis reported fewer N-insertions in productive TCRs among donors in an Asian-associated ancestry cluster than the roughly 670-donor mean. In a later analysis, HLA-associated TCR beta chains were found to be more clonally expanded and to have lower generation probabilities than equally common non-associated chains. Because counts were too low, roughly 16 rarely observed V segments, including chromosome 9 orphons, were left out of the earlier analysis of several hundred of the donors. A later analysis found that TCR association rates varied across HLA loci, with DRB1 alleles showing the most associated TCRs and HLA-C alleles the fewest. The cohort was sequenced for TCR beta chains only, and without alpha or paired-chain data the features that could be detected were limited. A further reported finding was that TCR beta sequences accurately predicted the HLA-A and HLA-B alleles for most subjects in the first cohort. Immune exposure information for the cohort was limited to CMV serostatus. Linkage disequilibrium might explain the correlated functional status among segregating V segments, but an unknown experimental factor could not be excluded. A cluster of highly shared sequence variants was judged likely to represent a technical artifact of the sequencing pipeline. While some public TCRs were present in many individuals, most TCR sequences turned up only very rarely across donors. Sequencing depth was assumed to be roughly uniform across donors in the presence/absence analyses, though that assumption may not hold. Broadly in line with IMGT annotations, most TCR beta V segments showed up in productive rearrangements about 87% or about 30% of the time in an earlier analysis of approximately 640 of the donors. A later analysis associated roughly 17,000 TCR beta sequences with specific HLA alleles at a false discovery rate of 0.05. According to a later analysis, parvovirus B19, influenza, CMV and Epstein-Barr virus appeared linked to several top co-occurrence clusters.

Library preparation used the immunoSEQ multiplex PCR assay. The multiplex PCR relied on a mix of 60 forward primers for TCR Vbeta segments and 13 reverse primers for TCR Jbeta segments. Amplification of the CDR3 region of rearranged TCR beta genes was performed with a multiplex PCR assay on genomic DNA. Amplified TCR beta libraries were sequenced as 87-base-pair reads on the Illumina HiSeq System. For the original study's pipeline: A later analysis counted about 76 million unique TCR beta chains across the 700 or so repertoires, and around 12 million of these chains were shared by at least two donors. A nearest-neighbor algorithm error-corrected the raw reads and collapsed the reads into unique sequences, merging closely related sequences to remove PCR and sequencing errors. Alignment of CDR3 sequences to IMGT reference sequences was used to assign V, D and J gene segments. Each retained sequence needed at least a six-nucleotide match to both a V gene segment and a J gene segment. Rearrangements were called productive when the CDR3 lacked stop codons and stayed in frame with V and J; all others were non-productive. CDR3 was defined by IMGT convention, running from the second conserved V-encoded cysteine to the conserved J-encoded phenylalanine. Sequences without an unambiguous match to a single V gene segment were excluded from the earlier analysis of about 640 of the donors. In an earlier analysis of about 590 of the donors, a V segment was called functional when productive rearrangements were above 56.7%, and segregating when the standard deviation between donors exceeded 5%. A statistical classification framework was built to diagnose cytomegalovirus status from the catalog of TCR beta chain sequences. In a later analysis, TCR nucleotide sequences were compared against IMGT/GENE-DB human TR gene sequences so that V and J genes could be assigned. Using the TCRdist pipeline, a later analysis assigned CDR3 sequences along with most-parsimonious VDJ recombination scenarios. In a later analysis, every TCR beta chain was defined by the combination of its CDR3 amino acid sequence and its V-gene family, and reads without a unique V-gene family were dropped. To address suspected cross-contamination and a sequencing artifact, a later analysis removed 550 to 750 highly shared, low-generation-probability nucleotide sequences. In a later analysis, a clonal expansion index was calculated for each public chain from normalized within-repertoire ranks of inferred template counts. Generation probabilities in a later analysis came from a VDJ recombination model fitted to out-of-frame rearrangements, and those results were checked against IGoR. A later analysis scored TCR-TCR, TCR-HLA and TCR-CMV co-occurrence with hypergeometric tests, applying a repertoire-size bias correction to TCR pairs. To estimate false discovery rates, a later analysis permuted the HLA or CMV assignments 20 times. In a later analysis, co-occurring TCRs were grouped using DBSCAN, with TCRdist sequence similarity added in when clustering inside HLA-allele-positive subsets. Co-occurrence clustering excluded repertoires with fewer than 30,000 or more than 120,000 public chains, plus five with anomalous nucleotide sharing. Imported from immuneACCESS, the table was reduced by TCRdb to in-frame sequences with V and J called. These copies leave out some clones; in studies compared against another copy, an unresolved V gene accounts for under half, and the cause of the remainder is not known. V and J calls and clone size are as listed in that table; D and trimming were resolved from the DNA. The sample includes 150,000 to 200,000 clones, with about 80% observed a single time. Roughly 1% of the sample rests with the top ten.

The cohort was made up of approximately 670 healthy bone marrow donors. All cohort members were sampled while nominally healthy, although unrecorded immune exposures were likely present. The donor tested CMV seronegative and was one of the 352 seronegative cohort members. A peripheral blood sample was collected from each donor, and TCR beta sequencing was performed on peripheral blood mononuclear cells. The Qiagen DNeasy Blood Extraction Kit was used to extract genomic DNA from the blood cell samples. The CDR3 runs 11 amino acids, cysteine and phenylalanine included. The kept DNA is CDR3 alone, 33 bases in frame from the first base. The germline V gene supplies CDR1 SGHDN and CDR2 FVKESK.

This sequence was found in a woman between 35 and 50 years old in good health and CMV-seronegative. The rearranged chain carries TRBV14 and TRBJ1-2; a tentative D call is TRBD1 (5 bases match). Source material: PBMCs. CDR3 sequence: CASSQERTPTF. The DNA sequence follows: TGCGCCAGCAGCCAAGAAAGGACACCCACCTTC.